This T cell receptor beta chain was recovered during a study of blood T cell repertoires in COVID-19. Only in-frame clones appear in the TCRdb table, and some are missing; sequencing was by immunoSEQ multiplex PCR. The sample has 85,000 to 120,000 clones, around four fifths seen once; the top ten hold about 9%. This clonotype was obtained from a man in his sixties with active or convalescent COVID-19. The sequenced sample was peripheral blood.

The CDR3, as DNA: TGCGCCAGCAGCCAAGGCAGGGGGGGCAATCAGCCCCAGCATTTT. Protein sequence: CASSQGRGGNQPQHF. V usage is TRBV4-3 and J usage is TRBJ1-5, with TRBD1 matching over 7 bases. The CDR3 has 15 residues. CDR1 and CDR2 (germline): LGHNA, YSLEER. J lost 2 bases, V lost 1 base, and 2 bases had no gene match.